The 8 T cell receptor beta chains below all came from one sample that was sequenced in a study of PD-1 blockade in mismatch repair-deficient tumors. Clones were sequenced by immunoSEQ multiplex PCR, and TCRdb holds only the in-frame ones, with some missing. The profile shows 90,000 to 130,000 clones, about three quarters of them singletons. Sequencing was performed on peripheral blood, taken about 60 weeks after starting pembrolizumab. These receptors originate from an adult with mismatch repair-deficient cancer.

This clone was recorded a few times. V gene TRBV5-1 combines with J gene TRBJ1-1, with D unresolved. Germline V gene sequence: CDR1 SGHRS, CDR2 YFSETQ. The CDR3 extends over 14 amino acids. V lost 0 bases and J 0 bases, leaving 6 bases between the germline ends. Here the CDR3 DNA reads TGCGCCAGCAGCTTGGTACAGATGAACACTGAAGCTTTCTTT. This encodes CASSLVQMNTEAFF. Looking up the rest from reference TRBV5-1 and TRBJ1-1 gives the full variable domain: KAGVTQTPRYLIKTRGQQVTLSCSPISGHRSVSWYQQTPGQGLQFLFEYFSETQRNKGNFPGRFSGRQFSNSRSEMNVSTLELGDSALYLCASSLVQMNTEAFFGQGTRLTVV.

This clone was counted once. The chain joins TRBV7-9 to TRBJ2-6, with 10 bases identical to TRBD1. Germline CDR1 is SEHNR and CDR2 is FQNEAQ (reference sequence). Trimming took 5 bases from V and 2 from J; bases not matched to a gene: 9. This CDR3 has 18 amino acids. This CDR3 reads CASSPRQGAGAGANVLTF. In nucleotides, the CDR3 is TGTGCCAGCAGCCCGAGACAGGGGGCGGGGGCTGGGGCCAACGTCCTGACTTTC.

The rearrangement links TRBV5-4 to TRBJ2-7; unclear D gene. CDR1 SGHNT and CDR2 YYREEE come from the germline V gene (reference sequence). Trimming removed 4 bases at V and 2 bases at J, with 16 bases between. The CDR3 runs to 15 residues. In DNA form, the CDR3 reads TGTGCCAGCAGCCTCGATAATTCCCGCCCCTACGAGCAGTACTTC. Its protein is CASSLDNSRPYEQYF.

J is TRBJ2-3 and V is TRBV11-2; D call uncertain. The V end was cut by 5 bases, the J end by 2 bases, with 8 bases between. The CDR3 length is 13 residues. CDR1 and CDR2 from the germline V gene are SGHAT and FQNNGV. The CDR3 region has the DNA TGTGCCAGCAGCAGGGCCTACACAGATACGCAGTATTTT. Translating it yields CASSRAYTDTQYF.

As concerns this clone: The junction shows a germline mismatch at one end, possibly a read error. CDR3 protein: CASSLAGGEQYF. In DNA, the CDR3 is TGTGCTAGCAGCCTAGCGGGAGGCGAGCAGTACTTC. This chain links TRBV7-7 with TRBJ2-7, with 11 nucleotides matching TRBD2. Germline V gene sequence: CDR1 SSHAT, CDR2 FNYEAQ (reference sequence). This CDR3 has 12 residues.

The rearrangement uses TRBV6-1 and TRBJ2-7, with TRBD2 matching over 10 bases. This CDR3 has 17 amino acids. CDR1 and CDR2 from the germline V gene are MNHNS and SASEGT. The V gene end was trimmed by 1 base and the J gene end by 2 bases; junction bases not matched to a gene: 8. DNA for the CDR3: TGTGCCAGCAGTGAAGGAATAGCGGGAGGACCCACCTACGAGCAGTACTTC. Protein: CASSEGIAGGPTYEQYF.

This clone was recorded once. J is TRBJ2-1 and V is TRBV6-4; 7 nucleotides align to TRBD2. The germline CDR1 and CDR2 sequences are MRHNA and SNTAGT. The length of the CDR3 is 17 residues. V gave up 3 bases and J gave up 7 bases; unmatched junction bases: 15. CDR3 coding DNA: TGTGCCAGCAGTGATTGGGCTAGCGGAAACAAAAGGAATGAGCAGTTCTTC. The encoded protein is CASSDWASGNKRNEQFF.

The rearrangement links TRBV5-1 to TRBJ1-1; D is unclear. V gave up 0 bases and J gave up 4 bases, with 10 bases separating them. CDR1 and CDR2 from the germline V gene are SGHRS and YFSETQ. This CDR3 comprises 14 residues. The CDR3 nucleotides read TGCGCCAGCAGCTTGGACGGAGGGAGCACTGAAGCTTTCTTT. Its translation: CASSLDGGSTEAFF.